This is a list of T cell receptor beta chains from one sample in a study of beta chain features in type 1 diabetes. Profiled with immunoSEQ multiplex PCR; TCRdb holds only in-frame clones, not every one. The sample yields roughly 120,000 clones, 40% seen once. The sequencing input was stem cell memory CD4+ T cells from blood. The receptors originated from a woman under 30 in good health. Each CDR3 is given with its conserved first and last residue. The D gene is left open where the match is weak. The size field is filled for only some rows; it gives once, few, many or a size class.

NA	13	NA	TRBV9	TRBJ1-2	TGTGCCAGCAGCGTCTCACAGCACTATGGCTACACCTTC	CASSVSQHYGYTF
few	16	NA	TRBV18	TRBJ2-1	TGTGCCAGCTCACCTCGCCGGGACACCGACTACAATGAGCAGTTCTTC	CASSPRRDTDYNEQFF
NA	15	NA	TRBV11-2	TRBJ1-1	TGTGCCAGCAGCTTAGCGGCAGGGGAGAACACTGAAGCTTTCTTT	CASSLAAGENTEAFF
NA	13	NA	TRBV5-1	TRBJ2-7	TGCGCCAGCAGCCCGCGAGAGTTCACCGAGCAGTACTTC	CASSPREFTEQYF
NA	15	NA	TRBV18	TRBJ2-7	TGTGCCAGCTCACCGCCAGACAGGCGGACTTACGAGCAGTACTTC	CASSPPDRRTYEQYF
NA	15	TRBD2	TRBV5-1	TRBJ2-7	TGCGCCAGCAGCTTGGCTCTAGCGGGAGTCGACGAGCAGTACTTC	CASSLALAGVDEQYF
NA	16	TRBD1	TRBV7-8	TRBJ2-7	TGTGCCAGCAGCTTAACACCACGACAGGGCCCCTACGAGCAGTACTTC	CASSLTPRQGPYEQYF
NA	15	NA	TRBV29-1	TRBJ2-2	TGCAGCGTTGAAGATCCTGGGATCGGGGCCGGGGAGCTGTTTTTT	CSVEDPGIGAGELFF
few	13	NA	TRBV2	TRBJ1-1	TGTGCCAGCAGTGAGGAGTTGAACACTGAAGCTTTCTTT	CASSEELNTEAFF
few	14	NA	TRBV7-6	TRBJ1-1	TGTGCCAGCAGCAGCAGGGATTTGAACACTGAAGCTTTCTTT	CASSSRDLNTEAFF
few	14	NA	TRBV2	TRBJ2-3	TGTGCCGGCGGGATCCCCACTTACACAGATACGCAGTATTTT	CAGGIPTYTDTQYF
few	13	NA	TRBV6-1	TRBJ1-2	TGTGCCAGCAGTACCGCGGGTGACTATGGCTACACCTTC	CASSTAGDYGYTF
few	14	NA	TRBV28	TRBJ2-2	TGTGCCAGCAGTGAGCAGGGGCTCACCGGGGAGCTGTTTTTT	CASSEQGLTGELFF
NA	15	NA	TRBV28	TRBJ2-7	TGTGCCAGCAGTTTAGGCCGGGGACGGCGGGGTGAGCAGTACTTC	CASSLGRGRRGEQYF
few	11	TRBD1	TRBV29-1	TRBJ2-1	TGCAGCGGGGGACAGATCAATGAGCAGTTCTTC	CSGGQINEQFF
few	15	NA	TRBV4-2	TRBJ1-2	TGTGCCAGCAGCGGGGGGGCCAGGGATGGGTATGGCTACACCTTC	CASSGGARDGYGYTF
few	17	TRBD2	TRBV9	TRBJ2-2	TGTGCCAGCAGCCTCTATAGCGGGAGGGCATCGGGCGGGGAGCTGTTTTTT	CASSLYSGRASGGELFF
NA	16	TRBD2	TRBV6-6	TRBJ2-3	TGTGCCAGCACCCCAGCGGCTAGCGGGACCGCAGATACGCAGTATTTT	CASTPAASGTADTQYF
few	15	NA	TRBV10-3	TRBJ2-7	TGTGCCATCAGTGAGTCGAAGACAGGAGGCTACGAGCAGTACTTC	CAISESKTGGYEQYF
NA	13	NA	TRBV5-4	TRBJ2-4	TGTGCCAGCAGCTTATACAGGGAAGACATTCAGTACTTC	CASSLYREDIQYF
NA	14	NA	TRBV7-8	TRBJ1-5	TGTGCCAGCAGCTTAGAACGGGTTGGGCAGCCCCAGCATTTT	CASSLERVGQPQHF
NA	16	TRBD1	TRBV18	TRBJ2-3	TGTGCCAGCTCACCCCCCGGGACAGGGACGATAGATACGCAGTATTTT	CASSPPGTGTIDTQYF
few	15	NA	TRBV18	TRBJ1-1	TGTGCCAGCTCGCCCGGGAACAGACCGAACACTGAAGCTTTCTTT	CASSPGNRPNTEAFF
NA	15	NA	TRBV28	TRBJ1-3	TGTGCCAGCAGTTCAGGGATCACCACTGGAAACACCATATATTTT	CASSSGITTGNTIYF
NA	14	NA	TRBV6-4	TRBJ2-1	TGTGCCAGCTCAAAGGCCCGACAGAGTCGGGAGCAGTTCTTC	CASSKARQSREQFF
once	14	NA	TRBV7-6	TRBJ2-3	TGTGCCAGCAGCCTCGGGGGAGAGGCAGATACGCAGTATTTT	CASSLGGEADTQYF
NA	14	NA	TRBV28	TRBJ2-7	TGTGCCAGCAGTTTAAGGGGGAACTCCTACGAGCAGTACTTC	CASSLRGNSYEQYF
NA	14	TRBD1	TRBV7-9	TRBJ1-2	TGTGCCAGCGGGCTCGAAGGGGGCGCCTATGGCTACACCTTC	CASGLEGGAYGYTF
NA	15	TRBD1	TRBV28	TRBJ2-7	TGTGCCAGCAGATGCACCGGGACAGGGTGTTACGAGCAGTACTTC	CASRCTGTGCYEQYF
NA	12	NA	TRBV13	TRBJ2-7	TGTGCCAGCAGCTTTTTCGCCTACGAGCAGTACTTC	CASSFFAYEQYF
NA	15	NA	TRBV5-1	TRBJ2-7	TGCGCCAGCAGCTTGGAGGCCGGACAGTTATACGAGCAGTACTTC	CASSLEAGQLYEQYF
few	13	NA	TRBV29-1	TRBJ2-7	TGCAGCGTTGAAAGGGGTCTTGGCTACGAGCAGTACTTC	CSVERGLGYEQYF
NA	17	TRBD2	TRBV7-8	TRBJ2-1	TGTGCCAGCAGCCCCCGGACTAGCGAGATCTCCTACAATGAGCAGTTCTTC	CASSPRTSEISYNEQFF
many	12	NA	TRBV7-9	TRBJ1-1	TGTGCCAGCAGCTTGCCGAGCACTGAAGCTTTCTTT	CASSLPSTEAFF
NA	15	NA	TRBV6-5	TRBJ1-1	TGTGCCAGCAGTTACAGGGCAGGGATGAACACTGAAGCTTTCTTT	CASSYRAGMNTEAFF
few	17	TRBD1	TRBV30	TRBJ2-6	TGTGCCGGGTGGCTGGGACAGGGCTTTGGTGGGGCCAACGTCCTGACTTTC	CAGWLGQGFGGANVLTF
NA	15	TRBD1	TRBV4-3	TRBJ2-3	TGCGCCAGCAGCCGCCACAGGGGTTGGACAGATACGCAGTATTTT	CASSRHRGWTDTQYF
NA	15	NA	TRBV10-3	TRBJ1-5	TGTGCCATCAGTGAGAGGCAGGGGAGCAATCAGCCCCAGCATTTT	CAISERQGSNQPQHF
once	12	NA	TRBV11-3	TRBJ2-1	TGTGCCAGCAGCTCCGGGGGAGACAGTAAGTTCTTC	CASSSGGDSKFF
NA	16	NA	TRBV7-9	TRBJ2-6	TGTGCCAGCAGCTTATCGCAGATATCTGGGGCCAACGTCCTGACTTTC	CASSLSQISGANVLTF
NA	13	NA	TRBV6-1	TRBJ1-2	TGTGCCAGCATGAAAACAGGGCATGATGGCTACACCTTC	CASMKTGHDGYTF
NA	14	NA	TRBV5-1	TRBJ2-5	TGCGCCAGCAGCTTCGAGAATTTTCAAGAGACCCAGTACTTC	CASSFENFQETQYF